The 21 T cell receptor beta chains below come from one sample, sequenced in a study of CD8+ T cells in alopecia areata. The sequencing template was cDNA reverse transcribed from extracted RNA. Profiled with immunoSEQ multiplex PCR; TCRdb holds only in-frame clones, not every one. The sample shows around 120,000 clones, approximately 47% of them seen only once. The sample comprised NKG2D-low CD8+ T cells sorted from blood. The receptor set was obtained from a human donor with alopecia areata.

The rearrangement uses TRBV27 and TRBJ2-7, with 11 bases lining up with TRBD1. CDR1 is MNHEY and CDR2 is SMNVEV in the germline V gene (reference sequence). V trimming: 10 bases; J trimming: 7 bases; junction bases outside the gene matches: 9. This CDR3 spans 13 amino acids. The CDR3 nucleotides read TGTGCCATCGGACAGGGGGCGCCGGGGGAGCAGTACTTC. Amino acid sequence: CAIGQGAPGEQYF.

With respect to this clone: The same CDR3 arises from other DNA sequences in this sample as well. The chain couples TRBV27 to TRBJ2-1, with D unresolved. The CDR3 spans 11 residues. V lost 3 bases, J lost 6 bases, and 3 bases lay in between. Germline loops: CDR1 MNHEY, CDR2 SMNVEV (reference sequence). In nucleotides, the CDR3 is TGTGCCAGCAGTTTGCTCAATGAGCAGTTCTTC. This translates into CASSLLNEQFF.

The V call is TRBV27, the J call TRBJ2-4; D assignment may be TRBD1 or TRBD2 (6 bases each). Between the trimmed V and J ends, which lost 2 bases and 9 bases, there was a span of 14 bases. This CDR3 has 14 residues. Germline CDR1 is MNHEY and CDR2 is SMNVEV (reference sequence). This CDR3 is CASSLIGGAGIQYF. CDR3 bases: TGTGCCAGCAGTTTAATCGGGGGCGCAGGCATTCAGTACTTC.

This clone was seen more than once but under ten times. The CDR3 loop is CASGTAERSDEQFF. CDR3 nucleotides: TGTGCCAGTGGGACCGCAGAAAGATCCGATGAGCAGTTCTTC. The gene calls are TRBV28 and TRBJ2-1, with D possibly being TRBD1 or TRBD2 (5 bases each). Germline CDR1 reads MDHEN; CDR2 reads SYDVKM. The CDR3 totals 14 residues. V dropped 9 bases and J dropped 8 bases, with 20 bases sitting between them.

This clone was found a few times. The chain has TRBV29-1 and TRBJ2-7; 11 positions agree with TRBD2. CDR1 and CDR2 from the germline V gene are SQVTM and ANQGSEA. The CDR3 runs 12 residues. V was pared by 5 bases and J by 6 bases, with 3 bases of the junction left unmatched. CDR3 sequence: CSVTGTSGEQYF. The CDR3 bases are TGCAGCGTTACCGGGACTAGCGGCGAGCAGTACTTC.

This chain links TRBV29-1 with TRBJ2-7, with TRBD1 identical over 8 bases. With 6 bases clipped from V and 3 bases from J, the junction kept 7 bases outside the gene matches. The germline V gene has CDR1 SQVTM and CDR2 ANQGSEA. This CDR3 spans 13 amino acids. DNA of the CDR3: TGCAGCGTGGGGGACGGGACAGGCTACGAGCAGTACTTC. Translated, it gives CSVGDGTGYEQYF.

The chain has TRBV6-5 and TRBJ1-6, with 8 bases lining up with TRBD1. Per the germline V gene, CDR1 is MNHEY and CDR2 is SVGAGI. The CDR3 has 15 amino acids. V gave up 5 bases and J gave up 6 bases; unmatched junction bases: 6. The CDR3 is CASSGGQGFNSPLHF. For the CDR3, the DNA is TGTGCCAGCAGTGGTGGACAGGGCTTTAATTCACCCCTCCACTTT.

The chain recombines TRBV5-1 with TRBJ2-7, with D possibly matching TRBD1 (5 bases). V was cut by 0 bases and J by 5 bases, with 12 bases left in between. The CDR3 spans 14 residues. The germline gives CDR1 SGHRS, CDR2 YFSETQ. In DNA, the CDR3 is TGCGCCAGCAGCTTGGGGCAGGGTTTGCACGAGCAGTACTTC. Its protein product is CASSLGQGLHEQYF.

This clone was detected a few times. The chain is built from TRBV4-1 and TRBJ2-1; D possibly corresponds to TRBD2 (6 bases). The CDR3 is made up of 15 amino acids. Between the trimmed V and J ends, which lost 1 base and 10 bases, there was a span of 17 bases. Per germline, CDR1 MGHRA and CDR2 YSYEKL. The CDR3 DNA reads as TGCGCCAGCAGCCAAGGGGCACGGGAGCGAGACGAGCAGTTCTTC. This translates into CASSQGARERDEQFF.

The V call is TRBV4-1, the J call TRBJ2-2; D may be TRBD1 or TRBD2 (5 bases each). V was cut by 1 base and J by 5 bases, with 5 bases left in between. CDR3 length equals 13 residues. The germline V gene has CDR1 MGHRA and CDR2 YSYEKL. The CDR3 loop reads CASSQGGTGELFF. CDR3 DNA: TGCGCCAGCAGCCAAGGGGGGACCGGGGAGCTGTTTTTT.

The chain carries TRBV30 and TRBJ2-7; no clear D. CDR3 length equals 14 residues. The V end lost 3 bases, the J end lost 0 bases, and 12 bases lay between the germline ends. Germline V lookup: CDR1 GTSNPN, CDR2 SVGIG (reference sequence). In nucleotides, the CDR3 is TGTGCCTGGAGGAGGACGGAGAGCTCCTACGAGCAGTACTTC. Translated, it gives CAWRRTESSYEQYF.

The J gene is TRBJ1-6, the V gene TRBV13, with unresolved D. The CDR3 runs to 12 residues. Germline-derived CDR1 and CDR2 are PRHDT and FYEKMQ (reference sequence). Trimming removed 7 bases from V and 12 bases from J, with 13 bases in between. The CDR3 DNA is TGTGCCAGCACCGAGGGCGGTAAACCCCTCCACTTT. Translated: CASTEGGKPLHF.

V gene TRBV27 combines with J gene TRBJ2-5; D remains ambiguous. The CDR3 is 13 amino acids. The germline V and J ends were trimmed by 4 bases and 7 bases, with 13 bases remaining between them. Per the germline V gene, CDR1 is MNHEY and CDR2 is SMNVEV (reference sequence). For the CDR3, the DNA is TGTGCCAGCAGTTCGTGGTCGTGGGGGACCCAGTACTTC. This gives the protein CASSSWSWGTQYF.

V is TRBV30 and J is TRBJ2-5; D may be TRBD2 (6 bases). CDR3 length: 14 residues. Trimming removed 0 bases from V and 3 bases from J, with 11 bases in between. Germline CDR1 is GTSNPN and CDR2 is SVGIG (reference sequence). CDR3 loop: CAWSVPAGKETQYF. DNA of the CDR3: TGTGCCTGGAGTGTACCTGCGGGAAAAGAGACCCAGTACTTC.

There are a few counts of this clone. The chain recombines TRBV14 with TRBJ2-1, with 14 bases that match TRBD2. V dropped 3 bases and J dropped 2; count of bases not matched to a gene: 6. Germline-derived CDR1 and CDR2 are SGHDN and FVKESK. This CDR3 contains 18 residues. In DNA form, the CDR3 reads TGTGCCAGCAGCCATGGAGGACTAGCGGGAGGCCCCTACAATGAGCAGTTCTTC. As protein: CASSHGGLAGGPYNEQFF.

The chain is built from TRBV29-1 and TRBJ2-6; D is undetermined. There are 15 residues in the CDR3. Germline loops: CDR1 SQVTM, CDR2 ANQGSEA. Trimming stripped 4 bases from V and 1 base from J, with 11 bases between. The CDR3 here is CSVGVTVSGANVLTF. In DNA, the CDR3 is TGCAGCGTTGGCGTTACAGTTTCTGGGGCCAACGTCCTGACTTTC.

V is TRBV29-1 and J is TRBJ2-5; D possibly corresponds to TRBD1 (5 bases). CDR3 size: 16 residues. Looked up from germline, CDR1 is SQVTM and CDR2 is ANQGSEA. The V end was cut by 0 bases, the J end by 5 bases, with 19 bases between. CDR3 sequence (DNA): TGCAGCGTTGAAGACCCACAGGCAGGGTTTTGGGAGACCCAGTACTTC. Translating gives CSVEDPQAGFWETQYF.

The table lists this clone with a few counts. The chain joins TRBV11-2 to TRBJ2-3, with D unresolved. The length of the CDR3 is 13 residues. Trimming removed 4 bases from V and 6 bases from J, with 11 bases in between. The germline gives CDR1 SGHAT, CDR2 FQNNGV. CDR3 DNA: TGTGCCAGCAGCTCCGGAGCCGGGGATACGCAGTATTTT. Protein sequence: CASSSGAGDTQYF.

A note on this clone: Being one base from a much bigger clone, this may be a read error. The CDR3 is CASSDTDTQYF. The CDR3 bases are TGTGCCAGCAGCGACACAGATACGCAGTATTTT. The chain has TRBV7-9 and TRBJ2-3; no reliable D call. V was pared by 5 bases and J by 2 bases, with 2 bases between. Per the germline V gene, CDR1 is SEHNR and CDR2 is FQNEAQ (reference sequence). CDR3 length equals 11 residues.

This clone was counted only a few times. The chain uses TRBV4-3 and TRBJ2-3, with no clear D. Trimming cost V 4 bases and J 2 bases, with 13 bases left between them. The CDR3 runs 15 residues. Germline CDR1 LGHNA, CDR2 YSLEER. CDR3 sequence: CASSPSLGSTDTQYF. CDR3 sequence (DNA): TGCGCCAGCAGCCCATCCCTAGGTTCCACAGATACGCAGTATTTT.

The DNA of the CDR3 is TGTGCCAGCAGTATACAACTAAGTGGCACTGAAGCTTTCTTT. Translated: CASSIQLSGTEAFF. The V call is TRBV27, the J call TRBJ1-1, with D uncertain. Germline loops: CDR1 MNHEY, CDR2 SMNVEV (reference sequence). The germline V and J ends were trimmed by 5 bases and 4 bases, with 14 bases remaining between them. This CDR3 is 14 amino acids long.